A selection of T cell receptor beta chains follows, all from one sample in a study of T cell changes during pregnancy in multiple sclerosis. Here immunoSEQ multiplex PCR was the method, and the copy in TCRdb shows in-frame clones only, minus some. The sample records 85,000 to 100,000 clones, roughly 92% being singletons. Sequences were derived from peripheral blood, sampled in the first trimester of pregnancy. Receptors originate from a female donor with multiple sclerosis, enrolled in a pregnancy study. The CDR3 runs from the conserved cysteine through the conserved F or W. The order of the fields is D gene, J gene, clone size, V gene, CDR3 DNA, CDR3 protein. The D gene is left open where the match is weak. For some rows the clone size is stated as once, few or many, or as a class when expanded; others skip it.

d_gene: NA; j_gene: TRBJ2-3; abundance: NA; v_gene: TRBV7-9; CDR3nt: TGTGCCAGCAGCCCCCGACAGAGAAGCACAGATACGCAGTATTTT; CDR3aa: CASSPRQRSTDTQYF
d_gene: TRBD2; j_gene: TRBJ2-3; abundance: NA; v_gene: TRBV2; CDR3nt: TGTGCCAGCAGTGGCGGGACTAGCGGGAGCCCAGATACGCAGTATTTT; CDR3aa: CASSGGTSGSPDTQYF
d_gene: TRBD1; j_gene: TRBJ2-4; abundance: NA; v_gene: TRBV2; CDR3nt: TGTGCCAGCAGTGAAGACAGGGGTTCCGTAAACATTCAGTACTTC; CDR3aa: CASSEDRGSVNIQYF
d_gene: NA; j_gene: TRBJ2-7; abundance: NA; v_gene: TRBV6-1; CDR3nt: TGTGCCAGCAAGACAGGTTTTAGCTCCTACGAGCAGTACTTC; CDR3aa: CASKTGFSSYEQYF
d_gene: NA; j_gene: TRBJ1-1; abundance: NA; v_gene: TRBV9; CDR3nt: TGTGCCAGCATCAATCCCGAAAACACAGGGAACACTGAAGCTTTCTTT; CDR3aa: CASINPENTGNTEAFF
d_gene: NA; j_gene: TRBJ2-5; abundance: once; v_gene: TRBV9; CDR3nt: TGTGCCAGCAGCCCCCCGTGGGGGGAAGAGACCCAGTACTTC; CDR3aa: CASSPPWGEETQYF
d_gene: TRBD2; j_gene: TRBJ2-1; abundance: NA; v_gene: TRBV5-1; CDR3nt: TGCGCCAGCAGCTTACTAGCGGGGGCACTGTACAATGAGCAGTTCTTC; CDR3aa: CASSLLAGALYNEQFF
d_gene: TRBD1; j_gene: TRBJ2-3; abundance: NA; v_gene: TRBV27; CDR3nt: TGTGCCAGCAGAAGACCGGGACAGGCCCTTACTCGCCCAGATACGCAGTATTTT; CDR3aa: CASRRPGQALTRPDTQYF
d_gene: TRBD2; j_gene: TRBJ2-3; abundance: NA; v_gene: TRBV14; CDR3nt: TGTGCCAGCAGCCAACTAGCGGGAAGCACAGATACGCAGTATTTT; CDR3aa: CASSQLAGSTDTQYF
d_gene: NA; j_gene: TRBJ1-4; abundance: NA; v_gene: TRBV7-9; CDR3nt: TGTGCCAGCAGCTTATTAGGGTCGGGAGAAAAACTGTTTTTT; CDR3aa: CASSLLGSGEKLFF
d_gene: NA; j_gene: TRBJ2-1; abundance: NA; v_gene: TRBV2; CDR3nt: TGTGCCAGCAGTGGGGGGACTTACTACAATGAGCAGTTCTTC; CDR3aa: CASSGGTYYNEQFF
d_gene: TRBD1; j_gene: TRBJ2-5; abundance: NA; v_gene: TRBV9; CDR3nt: TGTGCCAGCAGCCCGAGACAGGGAGCAGAGACCCAGTACTTC; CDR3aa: CASSPRQGAETQYF
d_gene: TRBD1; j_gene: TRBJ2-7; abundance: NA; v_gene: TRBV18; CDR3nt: TGTGCCAGCTCACCGGGACAGGGCAACGAGCAGTACTTC; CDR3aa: CASSPGQGNEQYF
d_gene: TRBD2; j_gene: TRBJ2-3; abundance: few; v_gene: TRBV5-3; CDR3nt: TGTGCCAGAAGCTTGGGTAGCGGGGATACTACAGATACGCAGTATTTT; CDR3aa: CARSLGSGDTTDTQYF
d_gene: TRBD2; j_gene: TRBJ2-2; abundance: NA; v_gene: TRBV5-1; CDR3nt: TGCGCCAGCAGCTTGGAACTAGCGGGAAGCACCGGGGAGCTGTTTTTT; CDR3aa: CASSLELAGSTGELFF
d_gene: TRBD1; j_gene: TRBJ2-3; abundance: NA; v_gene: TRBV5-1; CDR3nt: TGCGCCAGCAGCCCTTCTTTTGCGGGACAGGGCACAGATACGCAGTATTTT; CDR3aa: CASSPSFAGQGTDTQYF
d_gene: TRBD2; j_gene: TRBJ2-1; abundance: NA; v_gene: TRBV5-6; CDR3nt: TGTGCCAGCAGCCTAGGGACTAGCGGGATTGGTGGTGAGCAGTTCTTC; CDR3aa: CASSLGTSGIGGEQFF
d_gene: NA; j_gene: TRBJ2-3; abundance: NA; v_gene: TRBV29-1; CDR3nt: TGCAGCGTTGAGTTCGAGACAGATACGCAGTATTTT; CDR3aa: CSVEFETDTQYF
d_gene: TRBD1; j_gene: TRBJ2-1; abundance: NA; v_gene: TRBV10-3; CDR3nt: TGTGCCATCAGCCAGGGGGCTAACTCCTACAATGAGCAGTTCTTC; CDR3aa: CAISQGANSYNEQFF
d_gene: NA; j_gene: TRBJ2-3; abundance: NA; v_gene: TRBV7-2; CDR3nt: TGTGCCAGCAGCCCATTCCCACGGGGCACAGATACGCAGTATTTT; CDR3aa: CASSPFPRGTDTQYF
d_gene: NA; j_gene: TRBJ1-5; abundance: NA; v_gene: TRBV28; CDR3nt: TGTGCCAGCCTCGCGGGGGGAGTGGGTCAGCCCCAGCATTTT; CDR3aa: CASLAGGVGQPQHF
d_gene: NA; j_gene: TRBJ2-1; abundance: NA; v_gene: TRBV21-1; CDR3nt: TGTGCCAGCAGCAAATCCTTGTCTAGCGGGAGTTATGAGCAGTTCTTC; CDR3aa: CASSKSLSSGSYEQFF
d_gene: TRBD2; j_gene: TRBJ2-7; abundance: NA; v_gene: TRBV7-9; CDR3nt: TGTGCCAGCAGCAACTGGGGGGGCTACGAGCAGTACTTC; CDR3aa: CASSNWGGYEQYF
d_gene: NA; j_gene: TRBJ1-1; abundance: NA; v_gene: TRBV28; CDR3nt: TGTGCCAGCAGGTCAGGGTCCCGGGAAGCTTTCTTT; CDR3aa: CASRSGSREAFF
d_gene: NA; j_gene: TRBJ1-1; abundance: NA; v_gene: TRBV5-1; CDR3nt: TGCGCCAGCAGCTTGAAGAGGGGGATAACTGAAGCTTTCTTT; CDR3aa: CASSLKRGITEAFF
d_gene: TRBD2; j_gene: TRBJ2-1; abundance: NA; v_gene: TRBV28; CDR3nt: TGTGCCAGCAGTGAGCTACGAAGCGGGAGGTTGTACAATGAGCAGTTCTTC; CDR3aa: CASSELRSGRLYNEQFF
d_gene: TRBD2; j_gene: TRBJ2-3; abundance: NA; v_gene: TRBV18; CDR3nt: TGTGCCAGCTCACCGGTCTTGACTAGCGGGAACACAGATACGCAGTATTTT; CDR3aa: CASSPVLTSGNTDTQYF
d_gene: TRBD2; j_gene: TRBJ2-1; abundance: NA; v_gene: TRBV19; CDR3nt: TGTGCCAGTAGATCCTTGCTAGCGGTCTACAATGAGCAGTTCTTC; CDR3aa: CASRSLLAVYNEQFF
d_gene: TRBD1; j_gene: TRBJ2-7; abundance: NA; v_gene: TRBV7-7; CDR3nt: TGTGCTAGCAGCCGAAAGACAGGGCCCGAGCAGTACTTC; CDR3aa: CASSRKTGPEQYF
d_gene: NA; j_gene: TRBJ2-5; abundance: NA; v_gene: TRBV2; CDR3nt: TGTGCCAGCAGTGAATGGGCAGGGGTTAAGACCCAGTACTTC; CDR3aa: CASSEWAGVKTQYF
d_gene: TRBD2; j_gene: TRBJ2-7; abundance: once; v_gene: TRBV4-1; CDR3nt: TGCGCCAGCAGCCAAGATGGGGGGGGGAGCGGGTTCTCCTACGAGCAGTACTTC; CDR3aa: CASSQDGGGSGFSYEQYF
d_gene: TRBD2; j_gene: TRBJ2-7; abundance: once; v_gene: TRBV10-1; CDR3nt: TGCGCCAGCAGTGAACCCGGGAGGTACGAGCAGTACTTC; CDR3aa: CASSEPGRYEQYF
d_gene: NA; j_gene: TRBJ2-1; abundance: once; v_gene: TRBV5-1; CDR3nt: TGCGCCAGCAGCTTGGAGGTGGGAGTATCCAATGAGCAGTTCTTC; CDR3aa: CASSLEVGVSNEQFF